Listed below are T cell receptor beta chains from one sample, sequenced in a study of human T cells and chemical hapten exposure. TCRdb reprocessed the reads via MiXCR and lists one record per CDR3 protein. The sample records around 120,000 distinct CDR3 sequences, approximately 9% being singletons. Sequenced: whole blood. These receptors all come from a human donor in good health. Some clones in this sample may be carry-over from other donors' samples. Both conserved end residues are part of each CDR3. D genes are given only for firm matches. Only some rows state a clone size, as once, few, many or a class for expanded clones.

d_gene: NA
j_gene: TRBJ2-7
abundance: many
v_gene: TRBV6-2/TRBV6-3
CDR3nt: TGTGCCAGCAGTTACCCCCAACAGGACTACGAGCAGTACTTC
CDR3aa: CASSYPQQDYEQYF

d_gene: NA
j_gene: TRBJ2-7
abundance: NA
v_gene: TRBV3-1
CDR3nt: TGTGCCAGCAGCCAAGATGTCTGGACAGCGTCAGCCTACGAGCAGTACTTC
CDR3aa: CASSQDVWTASAYEQYF

d_gene: NA
j_gene: TRBJ2-2
abundance: few
v_gene: TRBV11-2
CDR3nt: TGTGCCAGCAGCTTAGGAAACGGAGGGGAGCTGTTTTTT
CDR3aa: CASSLGNGGELFF

d_gene: NA
j_gene: TRBJ2-1
abundance: few
v_gene: TRBV20-1
CDR3nt: TGCAGTGTAGCCCGGATCGCCTCCTACAATGAGCAGTTCTTC
CDR3aa: CSVARIASYNEQFF

d_gene: TRBD1
j_gene: TRBJ1-1
abundance: few
v_gene: TRBV6-2/TRBV6-3
CDR3nt: TGTGCCAGCAGGCTGGACAGGGGGTACACTGAAGCTTTCTTT
CDR3aa: CASRLDRGYTEAFF

d_gene: NA
j_gene: TRBJ2-7
abundance: many
v_gene: TRBV4-3
CDR3nt: TGCGCCAGCAGCCACCGCGTGGGGAACGAGCAGTACTTC
CDR3aa: CASSHRVGNEQYF

d_gene: NA
j_gene: TRBJ2-3
abundance: NA
v_gene: TRBV7-6
CDR3nt: TGTGCCAGCAGCTTACCTAGCGAGGATACGCAGTATTTT
CDR3aa: CASSLPSEDTQYF

d_gene: TRBD1
j_gene: TRBJ2-7
abundance: many
v_gene: TRBV6-5
CDR3nt: TGTGCCAGCAGTTACCCGTCCGACAGGGGGTCTGGGGAGCAGTACTTC
CDR3aa: CASSYPSDRGSGEQYF

d_gene: TRBD2
j_gene: TRBJ2-2
abundance: NA
v_gene: TRBV29-1
CDR3nt: TGCAGCGTTCGGGTTGGGCGGGAGGAGTCCGGGGAGCTGTTTTTT
CDR3aa: CSVRVGREESGELFF

d_gene: NA
j_gene: TRBJ1-2
abundance: few
v_gene: TRBV27
CDR3nt: TGTGCCAGCAGTTTAGATAGGGAACGCGGCTACACCTTC
CDR3aa: CASSLDRERGYTF

d_gene: NA
j_gene: TRBJ2-7
abundance: NA
v_gene: TRBV12-5
CDR3nt: TGTGCTAGTGCCTTTGGGGGGGACAGACTTTCCTACGAGCAGTACTTC
CDR3aa: CASAFGGDRLSYEQYF

d_gene: NA
j_gene: TRBJ2-2
abundance: few
v_gene: TRBV7-9
CDR3nt: TGTGCCAGCAGCTTAGGACAGTTTGCGAACACCGGGGAGCTGTTTTTT
CDR3aa: CASSLGQFANTGELFF

d_gene: NA
j_gene: TRBJ1-3
abundance: NA
v_gene: TRBV15
CDR3nt: TGTGCCACCAGCAAGGGTAGATCGGTAGGAAACACCATATATTTT
CDR3aa: CATSKGRSVGNTIYF

d_gene: TRBD2
j_gene: TRBJ2-5
abundance: few
v_gene: TRBV7-2
CDR3nt: TGTGCCAGCAGTGGTCAAGTAGCGGGTACGGAGACCCAGTACTTC
CDR3aa: CASSGQVAGTETQYF

d_gene: NA
j_gene: TRBJ1-6
abundance: many
v_gene: TRBV12-3/TRBV12-4
CDR3nt: TGTGCCAGCAGTTTAGGCCGCAATTCACCCCTCCACTTT
CDR3aa: CASSLGRNSPLHF

d_gene: NA
j_gene: TRBJ2-2
abundance: NA
v_gene: TRBV2
CDR3nt: TGTGCCAGCAGGGGTAGCATCACCGGGGAGCTGTTTTTT
CDR3aa: CASRGSITGELFF

d_gene: TRBD1
j_gene: TRBJ2-4
abundance: NA
v_gene: TRBV29-1
CDR3nt: TGCAGCGTTGAATGGGACAGAAAAAACATTCAGTACTTC
CDR3aa: CSVEWDRKNIQYF

d_gene: TRBD1
j_gene: TRBJ1-2
abundance: many
v_gene: TRBV7-9
CDR3nt: TGTGCCAGCAGCTTAGAAACAGGGGACTATGGCTACACCTTC
CDR3aa: CASSLETGDYGYTF

d_gene: NA
j_gene: TRBJ1-2
abundance: many
v_gene: TRBV6-5
CDR3nt: TGTGCCAGCAAGGGGGGCGGTGGCTACACCTTC
CDR3aa: CASKGGGGYTF

d_gene: NA
j_gene: TRBJ1-5
abundance: few
v_gene: TRBV19
CDR3nt: TGTGCCAGTAGTAGGTATCGGGGCAATCAGCCCCAGCATTTT
CDR3aa: CASSRYRGNQPQHF

d_gene: NA
j_gene: TRBJ2-1
abundance: few
v_gene: TRBV12-3/TRBV12-4
CDR3nt: TGTGCCAGCAGAATAGACGGCCTACTGGACTCGTCAATCAACAATGAGCAGTTCTTC
CDR3aa: CASRIDGLLDSSINNEQFF

d_gene: NA
j_gene: TRBJ2-2
abundance: few
v_gene: TRBV4-2
CDR3nt: TGTGCCAGCAGCCAAGATGGTGCGCAGTCAGGGGAGCTGTTTTTT
CDR3aa: CASSQDGAQSGELFF

d_gene: NA
j_gene: TRBJ2-1
abundance: few
v_gene: TRBV4-3
CDR3nt: TGCGCCAGCAGCCAGGGGGGTATCTCCTACAATGAGCAGTTCTTC
CDR3aa: CASSQGGISYNEQFF

d_gene: TRBD2
j_gene: TRBJ2-5
abundance: few
v_gene: TRBV11-2
CDR3nt: TGTGCCAGCAGCCCCGGGACTAGCGGGAGGGGGGGTGAGACCCAGTACTTC
CDR3aa: CASSPGTSGRGGETQYF

d_gene: TRBD2
j_gene: TRBJ2-3
abundance: NA
v_gene: TRBV5-1
CDR3nt: TGCGCCAGCACCAAACTAGCGGGAGTACCAGATACGCAGTATTTT
CDR3aa: CASTKLAGVPDTQYF

d_gene: NA
j_gene: TRBJ2-7
abundance: few
v_gene: TRBV2
CDR3nt: TGTGCCAGCAGTGAATTGGTAGAATACGAGCAGTACTTC
CDR3aa: CASSELVEYEQYF

d_gene: TRBD1
j_gene: TRBJ1-1
abundance: few
v_gene: TRBV10-3
CDR3nt: TGTGCCATCAGTGAGGACAGGGCCACTGAAGCTTTCTTT
CDR3aa: CAISEDRATEAFF

d_gene: NA
j_gene: TRBJ2-7
abundance: few
v_gene: TRBV20-1
CDR3nt: TGCAGTGCTCTCCGACAGGCTCGCTACGAGCAGTACTTC
CDR3aa: CSALRQARYEQYF

d_gene: NA
j_gene: TRBJ1-6
abundance: few
v_gene: TRBV11-2
CDR3nt: TGTGCCAGCAGCTTAGCGCAGATCTCCTATAATTCACCCCTCCACTTT
CDR3aa: CASSLAQISYNSPLHF